These T cell receptor beta chains were read from a single sample in a study of cytomegalovirus exposure and HLA in healthy donors. TCRdb's copy holds only in-frame clones and misses some; the assay was immunoSEQ multiplex PCR. In the table there are 60,000 to 85,000 clones, around 94% of which are singletons. The specimen sequenced was PBMCs. The receptors stem from a man younger than 35 in good health and CMV-seropositive. Both conserved end residues are part of each CDR3. The size field is filled for only some rows; it gives once, few, many or a size class.

V,J,size,CDR3
TRBV21-1,TRBJ1-1,NA,CASSKEVSGMQRTEAFF
TRBV28,TRBJ1-1,NA,CASGDPRFRLNTEAFF
TRBV11-2,TRBJ1-1,NA,CASSYDNEAFF
TRBV19,TRBJ1-5,NA,CASSDDRSSPYSNQPQHF
TRBV25-1,TRBJ2-6,NA,CASSVNSGANVLTF
TRBV19,TRBJ1-5,few,CASSIDLQGGGNQPQHF
TRBV9,TRBJ1-3,NA,CASSFDSYGNTIYF
TRBV30,TRBJ2-7,NA,CAWSRGEQYF
TRBV11-2,TRBJ2-7,NA,CASSLDRSYEQYF
TRBV5-1,TRBJ1-1,NA,CASSPASLLTEAFF
TRBV19,TRBJ1-2,NA,CASSSQGNYGYTF
TRBV28,TRBJ2-7,NA,CVYTGGIYEQYF
TRBV28,TRBJ2-1,NA,CASGGQLYNEQFF
TRBV21-1,TRBJ2-5,NA,CASSNLRAGGGTQYF
TRBV28,TRBJ2-5,NA,CATSETGETQYF
TRBV7-7,TRBJ2-1,once,CASSLGSVHNEQFF
TRBV21-1,TRBJ2-7,NA,CASSNGGAGVDYEQYF
TRBV2,TRBJ2-7,few,CASSGQLYEQYF
TRBV5-4,TRBJ1-1,NA,CASSPRTGGGNTEAFF
TRBV11-2,TRBJ2-7,NA,CASSYRAYEQYF
TRBV9,TRBJ2-1,NA,CASSNSGLADNEQFF
TRBV5-4,TRBJ2-1,NA,CASSFTSGSSYNEQFF
TRBV9,TRBJ2-7,NA,CASSESGLGTLYEQYF
TRBV19,TRBJ2-3,NA,CASSIRGDTQYF
TRBV18,TRBJ2-5,NA,CASSPGTSGRETQYF
TRBV2,TRBJ2-7,few,CASSEPGLEQYF
TRBV7-2,TRBJ1-2,NA,CASSLAAVANYGYTF
TRBV19,TRBJ2-7,NA,CAGRDRGYEQYF